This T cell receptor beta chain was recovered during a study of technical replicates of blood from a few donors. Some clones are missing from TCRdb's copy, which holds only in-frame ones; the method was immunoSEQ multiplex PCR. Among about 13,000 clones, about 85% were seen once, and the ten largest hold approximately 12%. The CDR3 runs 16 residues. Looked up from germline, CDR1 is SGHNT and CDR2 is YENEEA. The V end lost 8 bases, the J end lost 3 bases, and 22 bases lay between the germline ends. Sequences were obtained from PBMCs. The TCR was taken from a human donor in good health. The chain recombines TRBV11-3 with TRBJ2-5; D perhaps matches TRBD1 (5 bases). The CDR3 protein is CASGPGSSGQKETQYF. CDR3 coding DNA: TGTGCCAGCGGCCCAGGGTCATCCGGGCAGAAAGAGACCCAGTACTTC.